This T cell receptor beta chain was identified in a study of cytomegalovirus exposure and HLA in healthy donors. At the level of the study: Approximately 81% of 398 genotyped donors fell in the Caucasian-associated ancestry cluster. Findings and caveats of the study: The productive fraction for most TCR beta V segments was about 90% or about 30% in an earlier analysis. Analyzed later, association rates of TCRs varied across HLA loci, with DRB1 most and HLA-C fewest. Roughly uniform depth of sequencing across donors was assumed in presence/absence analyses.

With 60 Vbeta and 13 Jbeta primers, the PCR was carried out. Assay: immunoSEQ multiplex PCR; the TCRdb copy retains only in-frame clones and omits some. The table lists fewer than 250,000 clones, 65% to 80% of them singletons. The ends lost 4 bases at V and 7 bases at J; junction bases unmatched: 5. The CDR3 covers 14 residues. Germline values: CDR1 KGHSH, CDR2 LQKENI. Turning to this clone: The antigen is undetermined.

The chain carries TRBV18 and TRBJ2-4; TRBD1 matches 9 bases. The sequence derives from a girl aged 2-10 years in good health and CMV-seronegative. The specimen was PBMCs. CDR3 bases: TGTGCCAGCTCACTGGACAGGGGTAGCAACATTCAGTACTTC. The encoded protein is CASSLDRGSNIQYF.